Each of the 15 T cell receptor beta chains below was sequenced from the same sample in a study of blood T cell repertoires in COVID-19. TCRdb's table, derived via immunoSEQ multiplex PCR, lists solely in-frame clones and lacks some. The sample gives under 65,000 clones, roughly nine tenths of which show up once; roughly 8.1% is in the top ten. The sequenced sample consisted of peripheral blood. These receptor sequences come from a human donor in a cohort sampled during active COVID-19.

The V gene is TRBV5-1, the J gene TRBJ2-3; 11 nucleotides line up with TRBD2. This CDR3 comprises 17 residues. Germline values: CDR1 SGHRS, CDR2 YFSETQ. With V trimmed by 1 base and J by 7 bases, 11 bases remained unmatched. CDR3 loop: CASSLFLSGRAWNTQYF. CDR3 bases: TGCGCCAGCAGCTTGTTCCTTAGCGGGAGGGCCTGGAATACGCAGTATTTT.

J is TRBJ1-3 and V is TRBV5-1, with 8 bases matching TRBD1. V gave up 4 bases and J gave up 0 bases; unmatched junction bases: 6. The germline V gene has CDR1 SGHRS and CDR2 YFSETQ. CDR3 size: 16 residues. CDR3 coding DNA: TGCGCCAGCAGCCTGACAGGGGACAGCTCTGGAAACACCATATATTTT. This gives the protein CASSLTGDSSGNTIYF.

The V call is TRBV4-1, the J call TRBJ1-2, with D unclear. Germline values: CDR1 MGHRA, CDR2 YSYEKL. The CDR3 spans 15 residues. With 5 bases removed from V and 4 bases from J, the gap between germline ends came to 17 bases. The chain's CDR3 is CASSVGTGISYGYTF. The CDR3, as DNA: TGCGCCAGCAGCGTAGGCACCGGGATAAGCTATGGCTACACCTTC.

This sequence joins TRBV13 and TRBJ1-6; tentative D call: TRBD1 (5 bases). Looked up from germline, CDR1 is PRHDT and CDR2 is FYEKMQ (reference sequence). Trimming left V 4 bases short and J 10 bases short, with 23 bases between. This CDR3 has 17 residues. The CDR3 here is CASSSSLMRREGSPLHF. The CDR3 DNA reads as TGTGCCAGCAGCTCATCTTTAATGCGCAGGGAAGGGTCACCCCTCCACTTT.

CDR3 bases: TGTGCCAACGCGGACAGGGTCAATCAGCCCCAGCATTTT. Translated, it gives CANADRVNQPQHF. The J gene is TRBJ1-5, the V gene TRBV6-6; 8 bases match TRBD1. The CDR3 contains 13 residues. J lost 3 bases, V lost 10 bases, and 5 bases had no gene match. Per the germline V gene, CDR1 is MNHNY and CDR2 is SVGAGI (reference sequence).

This chain connects TRBV3-1 (or the pseudogene TRBV3-2) to TRBJ2-2; 11 bases agree with TRBD2. This CDR3 region has 15 residues. The V and J ends lost 4 bases and 2 bases, in that order; junction bases with no gene match: 0. CDR1 and CDR2 (germline): LGHDT, YNNKEL (reference sequence). The CDR3 DNA follows: TGTGCCAGCAGCCGACTAGCGGGAAACACCGGGGAGCTGTTTTTT. This encodes CASSRLAGNTGELFF.

The V gene is TRBV18, the J gene TRBJ2-7; the match to TRBD2 covers 7 bases. V trimming: 3 bases; J trimming: 0 bases; junction bases outside the gene matches: 5. Germline V gene lookup returns CDR1 KGHSH and CDR2 LQKENI. This CDR3 spans 15 amino acids. The CDR3: CASSPLSGASYEQYF. DNA of the CDR3: TGTGCCAGCTCACCCCTAAGCGGGGCCTCCTACGAGCAGTACTTC.

The chain carries TRBV28 and TRBJ1-1, with 7 positions matching TRBD1. The ends lost 3 bases at V and 2 bases at J; junction bases unmatched: 3. In germline, CDR1 is MDHEN, CDR2 SYDVKM. The CDR3 is 14 residues long. The CDR3 sequence is CASSLTGPNTEAFF. The CDR3 DNA reads as TGTGCCAGCAGTTTGACAGGGCCTAACACTGAAGCTTTCTTT.

The rearrangement links TRBV27 to TRBJ1-5; D gene uncertain. The germline V and J ends were trimmed by 5 bases and 2 bases, with 16 bases remaining between them. The CDR3 runs 16 residues. Germline loops: CDR1 MNHEY, CDR2 SMNVEV (reference sequence). Here the CDR3 reads CASSPIQLWGNQPQHF. Here the CDR3 DNA reads TGTGCCAGCAGTCCAATACAGCTCTGGGGCAATCAGCCCCAGCATTTT.

The genes are TRBV18 and TRBJ2-5; D is possibly TRBD1 (5 bases). Germline values: CDR1 KGHSH, CDR2 LQKENI. The V gene lost 2 bases and the J gene lost 4 bases, with 11 bases spanning the gap. The CDR3 contains 14 residues. CDR3 DNA: TGTGCCAGCTCACCATATAGGGGCGGAGAGACCCAGTACTTC. Its protein is CASSPYRGGETQYF.

V gene TRBV30 combines with J gene TRBJ1-3; D gene unclear. CDR3 size: 14 residues. Trimming removed 3 bases from V and 0 bases from J, with 9 bases in between. Germline-derived CDR1 and CDR2 are GTSNPN and SVGIG (reference sequence). The DNA for the CDR3 is TGTGCCTGGAGCGGAACAGACTCTGGAAACACCATATATTTT. Amino acids: CAWSGTDSGNTIYF. The variable domain in full, completed from reference TRBV30 and TRBJ1-3, reads SQTIHQWPATLVQPVGSPLSLECTVEGTSNPNLYWYRQAAGRGLQLLFYSVGIGQISSEVPQNLSASRPQDRQFILSSKKLLLSDSGFYLCAWSGTDSGNTIYFGEGSWLTVV.

The chain joins TRBV18 to TRBJ1-5; 9 positions match TRBD1. V trimming: 2 bases; J trimming: 5 bases; junction bases outside the gene matches: 1. Germline V gene sequence: CDR1 KGHSH, CDR2 LQKENI. CDR3 size: 14 residues. The DNA for the CDR3 is TGTGCCAGCTCACCAGGGACAGGGCATCAGCCCCAGCATTTT. This gives the protein CASSPGTGHQPQHF.

This chain links TRBV27 with TRBJ2-1, with TRBD1 matching 7 bases. With V trimmed by 3 bases and J by 9 bases, 14 bases remained unmatched. There are 16 residues in the CDR3. CDR1 and CDR2 from the germline V gene are MNHEY and SMNVEV (reference sequence). CDR3 DNA sequence: TGTGCCAGCAGTTTCTTCGGGACAGTGCCCCAGGGTGAGCAGTTCTTC. Amino acid sequence: CASSFFGTVPQGEQFF.

The rearrangement uses TRBV7-9 and TRBJ2-1; the match to TRBD2 covers 7 bases. The CDR3 sequence is 15 residues long. J lost 6 bases, V lost 5 bases, and 10 bases had no gene match. Germline loops: CDR1 SEHNR, CDR2 FQNEAQ (reference sequence). The CDR3 DNA reads as TGTGCCAGCAGCAGAAGGACTAGTTCGGGCAATGAGCAGTTCTTC. It specifies CASSRRTSSGNEQFF.

This rearrangement joins TRBV7-8 to TRBJ1-1, with D uncertain. This CDR3 is 15 amino acids long. CDR1 is SGHVS, CDR2 FQNEAQ, per germline. Trimming shortened V by 1 base and J by 1 base, and 10 bases separated the two germline ends. The DNA for the CDR3 is TGTGCCAGCAGCTTAGTCGGGATAGGGAACACTGAAGCTTTCTTT. Translating gives CASSLVGIGNTEAFF. The entire variable domain, with the rest obtained from reference TRBV7-8 and TRBJ1-1, is as follows: GAGVSQSPRYKVAKRGQDVALRCDPISGHVSLFWYQQALGQGPEFLTYFQNEAQLDKSGLPSDRFFAERPEGSVSTLKIQRTQQEDSAVYLCASSLVGIGNTEAFFGQGTRLTVV.